The rows below give T cell receptor beta chains drawn from one sample of a study of blood T cells in healthy people across ages. MiXCR was run by TCRdb on the 5' RACE reads, yielding one entry per CDR3 protein. Among 850,000 to 1,000,000 distinct CDR3 sequences listed, about 48% were seen once. Source material: blood. These receptors all stem from a young man in good health. The CDR3 runs from the conserved cysteine through the conserved F or W. A D gene is named only where the DNA matches it firmly. Size is stated for part of the rows, as once, few or many counts, or as a class when the clone is expanded.

TRBJ2-7	few	TRBV6-2/TRBV6-3	-	TGTGTCAGCAGTTCCTACCGGGACGGCTCGTACGAGCAGTACTTC	CVSSSYRDGSYEQYF
TRBJ2-7	-	TRBV7-9	TRBD1	TGTGCCAGCAGCGATACCGCTTCGTCCGGGACAGGGGGTTACGAGCAGTACTTC	CASSDTASSGTGGYEQYF
TRBJ1-6	-	TRBV28	-	TGTGCCAGCAGTTTCGACGGACGGGGTCTTAATTCACCCCTCCACTTT	CASSFDGRGLNSPLHF
TRBJ2-7	-	TRBV6-1	-	TGTGCCAGCACGGGACCGGCTTTTCAGCAGTACTTC	CASTGPAFQQYF
TRBJ1-5	-	TRBV27	-	TGTGCCAGCAGTTTACTCCCCGGGGTGAGGGGCTGGCAGCCCCAGCATTTT	CASSLLPGVRGWQPQHF
TRBJ2-4	few	TRBV6-2/TRBV6-3	TRBD2	TGTGCCAGCAGTTCTAGCGGGGGAGGAAACATTCAGTACTTC	CASSSSGGGNIQYF
TRBJ1-2	-	TRBV7-2	TRBD1	TGTGCCAGCAGTCCACAGGGGAAATATGGCTACACCTTC	CASSPQGKYGYTF
TRBJ2-3	-	TRBV12-3/TRBV12-4	TRBD2	TGTGCCAGCAGGAAAGCGGGGGGCACAGATACGCAGTATTTT	CASRKAGGTDTQYF
TRBJ1-4	-	TRBV30	-	TGTGCCTGGAGTCGCACCCGGGGGGAAAAACTGTTTTTT	CAWSRTRGEKLFF
TRBJ1-1	-	TRBV6-5	-	TGTGCCAGCAGTTACTGGCAGGGACCGAACACTGAAGCTTTCTTT	CASSYWQGPNTEAFF
TRBJ2-5	-	TRBV28	TRBD2	TGCATCTGGGCTAGCGGGGACAAAGAGACCCAGTACTTC	CIWASGDKETQYF
TRBJ2-7	-	TRBV6-2/TRBV6-3	-	TGTGCCAGCAGTTACCGCCCAGGGTACTACGAGCAGTACTTC	CASSYRPGYYEQYF
TRBJ2-5	-	TRBV10-3	-	TGTGCCATCAGGGGTGACACACAAGAGACCCAGTACTTC	CAIRGDTQETQYF
TRBJ1-2	-	TRBV2	-	TGTGCCAGCAGTGACAGGGTAGATGGCTACACCTTC	CASSDRVDGYTF
TRBJ2-2	-	TRBV3-1	TRBD2	TGTGCCAGCAGCCGTGCAGGGGGACTAGCGGGCACCGGGGAGCTGTTTTTT	CASSRAGGLAGTGELFF
TRBJ1-6	few	TRBV5-6	-	TGTGCCAGCAGCCTTGGGGTCCGTAATTCACCCCTCCACTTT	CASSLGVRNSPLHF
TRBJ2-5	once	TRBV5-1	TRBD1	TGCGCCAGCAGCTTGGAGGACAGGGGCTGGGAGCAGTACTTC	CASSLEDRGWEQYF
TRBJ2-3	few	TRBV12-3/TRBV12-4	-	TGTGCCAGCAGTTTTGGAGCGGGTAGCACAGATACGCAGTATTTT	CASSFGAGSTDTQYF
TRBJ2-3	-	TRBV20-1	TRBD2	TGCAGTGCTATTCGGGGAGCGGGGATGGGTACCAGCACAGATACGCAGTATTTT	CSAIRGAGMGTSTDTQYF
TRBJ1-1	-	TRBV6-1	-	TGTGCCAGCAACCGGTGGCCCACTGAAGCTTTCTTT	CASNRWPTEAFF
TRBJ2-7	-	TRBV12-3/TRBV12-4	TRBD2	TGTGCCAGCAGTTTGCCGGGAGGGCCCCTGAGCTCCTACAATGAGCAGTACTTC	CASSLPGGPLSSYNEQYF
TRBJ1-1	-	TRBV18	-	TGTGCCAGCTCGCCGAAACAGGATGGTGGAGCTTTCTTT	CASSPKQDGGAFF
TRBJ2-5	few	TRBV7-2	-	TGTGCCAGCAGCTTCGGTCACAACCAAGAGACCCAGTACTTC	CASSFGHNQETQYF
TRBJ1-2	-	TRBV2	-	TGTGCCAGCAGGGACGACGCCGACTATGGCTACACCTTC	CASRDDADYGYTF
TRBJ1-2	few	TRBV12-3/TRBV12-4	-	TGTGCCAGCAGAATTTCGGGTGTAAACTATGGCTACACCTTC	CASRISGVNYGYTF
TRBJ2-7	many	TRBV21-1	-	TGTGCCAGCAGCACACCGGGACAGGGTCTCGAGCAGTACTTC	CASSTPGQGLEQYF
TRBJ2-7	-	TRBV6-2/TRBV6-3	-	TGTGCCAGCAGCACAGGTTCCAGCTCCTACAATGAGCAGTACTTC	CASSTGSSSYNEQYF
TRBJ2-1	few	TRBV15	-	TGTGCCACCAGCCCTGATCACAAACAGGGAGTAATCTACAATGAGCAGTTCTTC	CATSPDHKQGVIYNEQFF
TRBJ2-5	-	TRBV12-3/TRBV12-4	TRBD1	TGTGCCAGCAGCAATACCGGGACAGGGGGTCAAGAGACCCAGTACTTC	CASSNTGTGGQETQYF
TRBJ2-3	once	TRBV10-3	TRBD1	TGTGCCATCAGTGAGTCTGGGACAGGGGGCAGAATTACGCAGTATTTT	CAISESGTGGRITQYF
TRBJ1-1	-	TRBV5-1	TRBD1	TGCGCCAGCAGCCTGCCAGAGGCAGGGGGCATGAACACTGAAGCTTTCTTT	CASSLPEAGGMNTEAFF
TRBJ2-1	few	TRBV3-1	TRBD1	TGTGCCAGCAGCCCCAGACAGGGGATGAACAATGAGCAGTTCTTC	CASSPRQGMNNEQFF